This T cell receptor (beta chain) comes out of a study of vaccination and CD4 T cells after COVID-19. The treatment was: roughly nine-day PBMC culture with coronavirus spike peptide pools or control peptides (ViraFEST assay). This CDR3 region has 16 residues. The germline V and J ends were trimmed by 5 bases and 0 bases, with 15 bases remaining between them. Germline CDR1 is MNHNS and CDR2 is SASEGT. Sequencing of DNA taken from cultured CD4+ T cells relied on the Oncomine TCR Beta short-read assay. TCRdb used MiXCR to reprocess the PCR reads, holding one entry per CDR3 protein. Of some 15,000 distinct CDR3 sequences in the sample, approximately 50% were seen once. As for this clonotype: The antigen is not known.

V and J are TRBV6-1 and TRBJ2-3; TRBD1 or TRBD2 may be the D gene (6 bases each). The sample comprised CD4+ T cells from blood, cultured in vitro. This clonotype was obtained from a human donor who had recovered from COVID-19. DNA of the CDR3: TGTGCCAGCAGTCCGCCCGGGGGCCCTAGCACAGATACGCAGTATTTT. It encodes CASSPPGGPSTDTQYF.